The source of this T cell receptor beta chain is a study of PD-L1 blockade in urothelial cancer. Across the study: Male patients with bladder-origin urothelial cancer numbered about 90% of the 29. Analysis of blood occurred 3 weeks (second dose) and 6 weeks after treatment start.

Comment on this clone: Its antigen is currently unknown.

The sample's time point: pretreatment peripheral blood. Only in-frame clones appear in the TCRdb table, and some are missing; sequencing was by immunoSEQ multiplex PCR. The sample contains 40,000 to 55,000 clones, about 86% of which appear only once. General study findings and limits: Durable benefit accompanied greater 3-week expansion of tumor-associated blood clones.

The germline CDR1 and CDR2 sequences are MNHEY and SMNVEV (reference sequence). The CDR3 extends over 14 amino acids. The ends lost 5 bases at V and 2 bases at J; junction bases unmatched: 4. The gene calls are TRBV27 and TRBJ2-7; 9 bases agree with TRBD2. This specimen consisted of PBMCs, obtained around atezolizumab (anti-PD-L1) treatment. The sequence was collected from a man in his sixties with urothelial cancer. CDR3 DNA sequence: TGTGCCAGCAGTCCTCTAGCGGGAACCTACGAGCAGTACTTC. This sequence encodes CASSPLAGTYEQYF.